A selection of T cell receptor beta chains follows, all from one sample in a study of blood T cell repertoires in COVID-19. Clones were sequenced by immunoSEQ multiplex PCR, and TCRdb holds only the in-frame ones, with some missing. The sample carries about 180,000 clones, roughly 89% recorded once. Sequencing input: PBMCs or T cells enriched from blood (not recorded which). The receptors come from a woman aged 40 to 50 with acute COVID-19. Both conserved end residues are part of each CDR3. A D gene is named only where the DNA matches it firmly. Clone size, where shown, is once, few, many, or a class for clones that have expanded.

J,D,size,V,CDR3,DNA
TRBJ2-1,TRBD1,few,TRBV14,CASSPTGDNEQFF,TGTGCCAGCAGCCCGACAGGGGACAATGAGCAGTTCTTC
TRBJ2-5,TRBD1,.,TRBV5-1,CASSLYRGHGETQYF,TGCGCCAGCAGCCTCTACAGGGGGCATGGGGAGACCCAGTACTTC
TRBJ2-2,TRBD2,.,TRBV5-1,CASSLAGGRTGELFF,TGCGCCAGCAGCTTAGCGGGAGGCAGAACCGGGGAGCTGTTTTTT
TRBJ1-5,TRBD1,.,TRBV11-2,CASTTPTDRPNQPQHF,TGTGCCAGCACCACCCCAACGGACAGGCCCAATCAGCCCCAGCATTTT
TRBJ1-2,.,.,TRBV27,CASSPHNREHGYTF,TGTGCCAGCAGTCCTCATAACAGGGAGCATGGCTACACCTTC
TRBJ1-6,.,once,TRBV3-1/TRBV3-2,CASSQGASYNSPLHF,TGTGCCAGCAGCCAGGGGGCATCCTATAATTCACCCCTCCACTTT
TRBJ1-4,.,.,TRBV4-1,CASSQERGGSEKLFF,TGCGCCAGCAGCCAAGAGCGGGGTGGGAGTGAAAAACTGTTTTTT
TRBJ2-3,TRBD2,.,TRBV7-6,CASSLISGRPSTDTQYF,TGTGCCAGCAGCTTAATTAGCGGGAGACCTAGCACAGATACGCAGTATTTT
TRBJ2-2,TRBD1,once,TRBV25-1,CASSEGRGHGELFF,TGTGCCAGCAGTGAAGGCAGGGGGCACGGGGAGCTGTTTTTT
TRBJ2-1,.,once,TRBV14,CASSPFSRPSRGGHNEQFF,TGTGCCAGCAGCCCTTTCTCGCGACCCAGCCGAGGGGGACACAATGAGCAGTTCTTC
TRBJ1-1,TRBD1,once,TRBV28,CASEQWDREAFF,TGTGCCAGCGAACAGTGGGACAGAGAAGCTTTCTTT
TRBJ1-5,.,.,TRBV9,CASSVDGRINQPQHF,TGTGCCAGCAGCGTGGACGGGAGGATCAATCAGCCCCAGCATTTT
TRBJ1-2,.,.,TRBV10-3,CAIRRGNYGYTF,TGTGCCATCAGGAGGGGGAACTATGGCTACACCTTC
TRBJ1-1,.,.,TRBV5-5,CASSNALVVSSEAFF,TGTGCCAGCAGCAACGCACTAGTAGTTTCTAGCGAAGCTTTCTTT
TRBJ2-3,.,.,TRBV2,CASSEGHREMVFGTDTQYF,TGTGCCAGCAGTGAAGGTCACAGGGAGATGGTATTCGGCACAGATACGCAGTATTTT
TRBJ2-2,TRBD1,.,TRBV10-1,CASSEVGTAVTGELFF,TGCGCCAGCAGTGAGGTTGGGACAGCGGTGACCGGGGAGCTGTTTTTT
TRBJ1-2,.,.,TRBV3-1/TRBV3-2,CASSQDERGLNYGYTF,TGTGCCAGCAGCCAAGATGAAAGGGGGTTGAACTATGGCTACACCTTC
TRBJ1-5,TRBD1,.,TRBV7-2,CASSLWDRGSQPQHF,TGTGCCAGCAGCTTATGGGACAGGGGATCCCAGCCCCAGCATTTT
TRBJ1-1,.,.,TRBV7-2,CASSLEDTRNAFF,TGTGCCAGCAGCTTAGAGGACACCCGTAATGCTTTCTTT
TRBJ2-3,TRBD2,once,TRBV14,CASSQAVGLARRDTQYF,TGTGCCAGCAGCCAAGCTGTTGGACTAGCGAGGAGAGATACGCAGTATTTT
TRBJ2-7,.,.,TRBV2,CASMGRSSYEQYF,TGTGCCAGCATGGGGAGGAGTTCCTACGAGCAGTACTTC
TRBJ2-2,TRBD2,.,TRBV7-3,CASSPGLAGAPENGELFF,TGTGCCAGCAGCCCCGGACTAGCGGGGGCACCAGAGAACGGGGAGCTGTTTTTT
TRBJ2-7,TRBD1,.,TRBV30,CAWSVRAGGKEQYF,TGTGCCTGGAGTGTTAGGGCAGGGGGTAAAGAGCAGTACTTC
TRBJ2-5,.,.,TRBV7-2,CASSLGGPETQYF,TGTGCCAGCAGCTTAGGAGGGCCAGAGACCCAGTACTTC
TRBJ1-2,.,few,TRBV12-3/TRBV12-4,CASSLMTVGGYTF,TGTGCCAGCAGTCTCATGACAGTTGGCGGCTACACCTTC
TRBJ2-5,.,.,TRBV12-5,CASGSLGTSKQETQYF,TGTGCTAGTGGTTCCCTCGGGACTTCCAAGCAAGAGACCCAGTACTTC
TRBJ2-1,TRBD2,.,TRBV2,CASSEREVGGHEQFF,TGTGCCAGCAGTGAACGGGAGGTGGGTGGTCATGAGCAGTTCTTC
TRBJ2-7,.,.,TRBV3-1/TRBV3-2,CASSHKYEQYF,TGTGCCAGCAGCCACAAATACGAGCAGTACTTC
TRBJ2-3,.,.,TRBV9,CASSAFIRGRTDTQYF,TGTGCCAGCAGCGCATTCATCAGGGGTCGCACAGATACGCAGTATTTT
TRBJ2-3,TRBD2,.,TRBV7-2,CASSLAAGGSSMTDTQYF,TGTGCCAGCAGCTTAGCCGCGGGGGGGAGTAGTATGACGGATACGCAGTATTTT
TRBJ1-1,.,.,TRBV19,CASSIDPDRAEAFF,TGTGCCAGTAGTATAGACCCGGACAGAGCTGAAGCTTTCTTT
TRBJ2-7,.,.,TRBV3-1/TRBV3-2,CASSQAADYEQYF,TGTGCCAGCAGCCAAGCGGCGGACTACGAGCAGTACTTC
TRBJ1-2,.,.,TRBV7-9,CATKTDSNYGYTF,TGTGCCACTAAAACGGACAGCAACTATGGCTACACCTTC
TRBJ2-6,.,.,TRBV7-8,CASSLYPGTFSSGANVLTF,TGTGCCAGCAGCTTATACCCCGGGACTTTCAGCTCTGGGGCCAACGTCCTGACTTTC
TRBJ2-1,.,.,TRBV2,CASSEYGVNEQFF,TGTGCCAGCAGTGAATACGGAGTCAATGAGCAGTTCTTC
TRBJ1-1,.,.,TRBV15,CATSSHSLEAFF,TGTGCCACCAGCAGCCACTCCCTTGAAGCTTTCTTT
TRBJ2-3,.,.,TRBV7-6,CASREGLSSTDTQYF,TGTGCCAGCAGAGAGGGACTGTCCAGCACAGATACGCAGTATTTT
TRBJ2-1,TRBD2,.,TRBV9,CASSVSGGINNEQFF,TGTGCCAGCAGCGTTAGCGGGGGGATAAACAATGAGCAGTTCTTC
TRBJ2-5,TRBD2,.,TRBV19,CASSTGQGLAGLETQYF,TGTGCCAGTAGTACCGGCCAAGGACTAGCGGGATTGGAGACCCAGTACTTC
TRBJ1-5,TRBD1,.,TRBV12-5,CASGSEKGQGRFQPQHF,TGTGCTAGTGGTTCTGAAAAGGGACAGGGAAGATTTCAGCCCCAGCATTTT
TRBJ1-5,.,.,TRBV2,CASKIQRASNQPQHF,TGTGCCAGCAAGATACAGCGGGCTAGCAATCAGCCCCAGCATTTT
TRBJ2-2,TRBD1,.,TRBV2,CASKGGQKDTGELFF,TGTGCCAGCAAAGGGGGACAGAAGGACACCGGGGAGCTGTTTTTT
TRBJ2-7,.,.,TRBV7-9,CASSSSSYEQYF,TGTGCCAGCAGTTCCAGTTCCTACGAGCAGTACTTC
TRBJ2-3,TRBD2,.,TRBV7-9,CASSLGTSGTRIDTQYF,TGTGCCAGCAGCTTAGGGACTAGCGGGACCCGAATAGATACGCAGTATTTT
TRBJ2-6,.,.,TRBV6-5,CASSRSGLGANVLTF,TGTGCCAGCAGTCGGTCTGGGCTTGGGGCCAACGTCCTGACTTTC
TRBJ1-3,.,few,TRBV6-5,CASSYWGLHDGNTIYF,TGTGCCAGCAGTTACTGGGGGCTGCACGATGGAAACACCATATATTTT
TRBJ2-7,TRBD2,.,TRBV7-9,CASSLVIGSSGRGSYEQYF,TGTGCCAGCAGCTTAGTTATTGGGTCAAGCGGGAGAGGCTCCTACGAGCAGTACTTC
TRBJ2-7,TRBD2,.,TRBV7-2,CASSLGGTSGISYEQYF,TGTGCCAGCAGCTTAGGTGGGACTAGCGGGATCTCCTACGAGCAGTACTTC
TRBJ1-2,TRBD1,.,TRBV19,CASSVRQGANYGYTF,TGTGCCAGTAGTGTGAGACAGGGCGCTAACTATGGCTACACCTTC
TRBJ2-5,TRBD1,.,TRBV7-3,CASSLAGGMETQYF,TGTGCCAGCAGCTTAGCAGGGGGTATGGAGACCCAGTACTTC
TRBJ2-3,TRBD1,.,TRBV28,CASSLGQGRTDTQYF,TGTGCCAGCAGTTTGGGACAGGGCAGAACAGATACGCAGTATTTT
TRBJ2-5,TRBD1,.,TRBV7-9,CASSPTGTGGAETQYF,TGTGCCAGCAGCCCTACCGGGACAGGGGGAGCGGAGACCCAGTACTTC
TRBJ1-5,.,.,TRBV6-2/TRBV6-3,CASSYSRYQPQHF,TGTGCCAGCAGTTACTCGAGGTATCAGCCCCAGCATTTT